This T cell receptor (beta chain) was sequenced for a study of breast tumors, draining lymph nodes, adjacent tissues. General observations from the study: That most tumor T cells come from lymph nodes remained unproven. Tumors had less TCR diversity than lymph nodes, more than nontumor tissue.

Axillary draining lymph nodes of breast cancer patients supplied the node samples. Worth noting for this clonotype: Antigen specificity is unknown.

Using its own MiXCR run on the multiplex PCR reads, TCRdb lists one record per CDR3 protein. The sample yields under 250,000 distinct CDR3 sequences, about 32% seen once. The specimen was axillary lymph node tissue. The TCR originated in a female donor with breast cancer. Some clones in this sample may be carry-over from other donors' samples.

CDR3 sequence (DNA): TGTGCCAGCAGCTTAGACGGAGGGGAGACAGATACGCAGTTCTTC. Protein sequence: CASSLDGGETDTQFF. The chain recombines TRBV11-2 with TRBJ2-1; D is perhaps TRBD2 (6 bases). The CDR3 is 15 amino acids. From germline, CDR1 is SGHAT and CDR2 FQNNGV. Between the trimmed V and J ends, which lost 0 bases and 12 bases, there was a span of 18 bases.